Listed below are T cell receptor beta chains from one sample, sequenced in a study of cytomegalovirus exposure and HLA in healthy donors. TCRdb's copy holds only in-frame clones and misses some; the assay was immunoSEQ multiplex PCR. This sample has around 110,000 clones, with about four fifths found just once. Sequenced input: PBMCs. Receptor source: a woman aged 25 to 39 in good health and CMV-seronegative. CDR3s include the opening cysteine and the closing phenylalanine or tryptophan. Fields, in order: J gene, clone size, V gene, D gene, CDR3 DNA, CDR3 protein. The D gene is left open where the match is weak. Where a row states a size, it is once, few, many or the class of an expanded clone; other rows omit it.

>TRBJ2-7|NA|TRBV7-9|TRBD1
TGTGCCAGCAGCTCTAGGGGGACAGGGCGGTACGAGCAGTACTTC
CASSSRGTGRYEQYF
>TRBJ1-5|NA|TRBV7-9|NA
TGTGCCAGCAGCTTAAGTCGGGGGGGTAGCAATCAGCCCCAGCATTTT
CASSLSRGGSNQPQHF
>TRBJ2-1|NA|TRBV28|TRBD2
TGTGCCAGCAGACAAGGGACTAGATACAATGAGCAGTTCTTC
CASRQGTRYNEQFF
>TRBJ2-3|few|TRBV6-1|TRBD1
TGTGCCAGCAGTGCCCAGGGGGCGCGTGATACGCAGTATTTT
CASSAQGARDTQYF
>TRBJ1-3|NA|TRBV19|TRBD1
TGTGCCACCGGGACAGGGATCTCTGGAAACACCATATATTTT
CATGTGISGNTIYF
>TRBJ1-2|NA|TRBV28|NA
TGTGCCAGCAGTTTATTAGCACCCGACGGCCATGGCTACACCTTC
CASSLLAPDGHGYTF
>TRBJ2-7|NA|TRBV15|NA
TGTGCCACCAGTGACGGGACCTACGAGCAGTACTTC
CATSDGTYEQYF
>TRBJ2-3|few|TRBV5-1|TRBD2
TGCGCCAGCAGCATACTAGCGGCTTACACAGATACGCAGTATTTT
CASSILAAYTDTQYF
>TRBJ2-7|NA|TRBV5-1|NA
TGCGCCAGCAGGGAGGACTATCAGAACTACGAGCAGTACTTC
CASREDYQNYEQYF
>TRBJ1-4|NA|TRBV7-2|NA
TGTGCCAGCAGCTGGCGGGCGAATGAAAAACTGTTTTTT
CASSWRANEKLFF
>TRBJ2-1|NA|TRBV27|TRBD2
TGTGCCAGCAGTTCGACCGGGACTAGCGGGAGTAATGAGCAGTTCTTC
CASSSTGTSGSNEQFF
>TRBJ2-3|NA|TRBV27|TRBD2
TGTGCCAGCAGTTTATTCCGGACTAGCGGGAGTGAAACAGATACGCAGTATTTT
CASSLFRTSGSETDTQYF
>TRBJ1-4|few|TRBV6-1|TRBD1
TGTGCCACCCCGGGACAGGAAGGAGGAAAACTGTTTTTT
CATPGQEGGKLFF
>TRBJ2-7|NA|TRBV28|TRBD1
TGTGCCAGCGGGGTCGACAGGGTCTACGAGCAGTACTTC
CASGVDRVYEQYF
>TRBJ1-5|NA|TRBV7-9|NA
TGTGCCAGCAGCTTAGTTGGCCAGCCCCAGCATTTT
CASSLVGQPQHF
>TRBJ2-7|few|TRBV9|TRBD2
TGTGCCAGCACCCCAGCGGGAGGGCCCTACGAGCAGTACTTC
CASTPAGGPYEQYF
>TRBJ1-2|NA|TRBV6-1|NA
TGTGCCAGCAGTCCTAGCCGGGGGGCAGATGGCTACACCTTC
CASSPSRGADGYTF
>TRBJ2-3|NA|TRBV2|TRBD2
TGTGCCAGCACCACCGGGACTAGAACAGATACGCAGTATTTT
CASTTGTRTDTQYF
>TRBJ2-7|NA|TRBV15|TRBD1
TGTGCCACCAGCAGGGGACAGGTGGGGTACGAGCAGTACTTC
CATSRGQVGYEQYF
>TRBJ2-2|NA|TRBV19|TRBD1
TGTGCCAGTAGTCAGGGGGCGCGAGGCGGGGAGCTGTTTTTT
CASSQGARGGELFF
>TRBJ1-4|NA|TRBV7-9|TRBD1
TGTGCCAGCAGGACAGGGATAAATGAAAAACTGTTTTTT
CASRTGINEKLFF
>TRBJ2-7|NA|TRBV10-2|NA
TGCGCCAGCAGTTCTCTCCCCCCCTCTGCCTACGAGCAGTACTTC
CASSSLPPSAYEQYF
>TRBJ2-6|NA|TRBV27|NA
TGTGCCAGCAGTTGGGGCATAAACTCCGGGGCCAACGTCCTGACTTTC
CASSWGINSGANVLTF
>TRBJ1-1|NA|TRBV10-3|NA
TGTGCCATCACTTCAGGGACACTCCTGGGCACTGAAGCTTTCTTT
CAITSGTLLGTEAFF
>TRBJ2-7|NA|TRBV5-1|NA
TGCGCCAGCAGCCTACTAACAGGGGGGGGCTCCTACGAGCAGTACTTC
CASSLLTGGGSYEQYF
>TRBJ2-1|NA|TRBV27|NA
TGTGCCAGCATCGGTAGCAGACACAATGAGCAGTTCTTC
CASIGSRHNEQFF
>TRBJ2-4|NA|TRBV7-3|TRBD2
TGTGCCAGCAGCTTAGCGGGAGGGCAAAACATTCAGTACTTC
CASSLAGGQNIQYF
>TRBJ1-2|few|TRBV27|TRBD1
TGTGCCAGCAGTTTATCCGGGACAGGCCTCCGTGGCTACACCTTC
CASSLSGTGLRGYTF